This T cell receptor beta chain is drawn from a study of blood T cell repertoires in COVID-19. Per the germline V gene, CDR1 is MGHRA and CDR2 is YSYEKL. The germline V and J ends were trimmed by 0 bases and 6 bases, with 16 bases remaining between them. The CDR3 totals 16 residues. Measured with immunoSEQ multiplex PCR; TCRdb has only the in-frame clones, and not every one. The sample lists approximately 300,000 clones; around 90% were seen once. This chain joins TRBV4-1 and TRBJ2-3; possible D gene TRBD2, 6 bases. The source material was peripheral blood. The sequence derives from a young man with active or convalescent COVID-19. The CDR3 protein is CASSQEKQGGSDTQYF. The CDR3 bases are TGCGCCAGCAGCCAAGAGAAGCAGGGAGGATCGGATACGCAGTATTTT.